These T cell receptor beta chains were read from a single sample in a study of identical twins. MiXCR, applied by TCRdb to the 5' RACE reads, yields one record per CDR3 protein. Here the sample spans under 500,000 distinct CDR3 sequences, 14% being singletons. The sample also formed part of further work on yellow fever vaccine responses in identical twins.

The specimen was CD4+ T cells sorted from blood. The receptors stem from a woman aged 18-35 years in good health. The CDR3 runs from the conserved cysteine through the conserved F or W. Fields, in order: clone size, V gene, J gene, D gene, CDR3 DNA, CDR3 protein. D genes are given only for firm matches. Clone size appears in some rows only: once, few, many, or a class for an expanded clone.

NA	TRBV27	TRBJ1-6	NA	TGTGCCAGCAGTTTACCCAGATCGGGACGGAATAATTCACCCCTCCACTTT	CASSLPRSGRNNSPLHF
NA	TRBV12-3/TRBV12-4	TRBJ2-7	TRBD1	TGTGCCAGCAGTTACGGACAGGGGCATAGGGAGCAGTACTTC	CASSYGQGHREQYF
few	TRBV6-5	TRBJ1-1	NA	TGTGCCAGCAGTTACTGGGCAGCAAAGACGAACACTGAAGCTTTCTTT	CASSYWAAKTNTEAFF
NA	TRBV7-2	TRBJ2-3	NA	TGTGCCAGCAGCTTAGTGGCGGGAAGAGGCACAGATACGCAGTATTTT	CASSLVAGRGTDTQYF
few	TRBV30	TRBJ2-3	NA	TGTGCCTGGAAGCTGACAGGAGGGATAGATACGCAGTATTTT	CAWKLTGGIDTQYF
many	TRBV11-2	TRBJ2-5	NA	TGTGCCAGCAGCTTAGTGGGGCGGAAAGAATTTTCAGAGACCCAGTACTTC	CASSLVGRKEFSETQYF
few	TRBV5-6	TRBJ2-7	TRBD1	TGTGCCAGCAGCTTTAACAGGGGATTCGACGAGCAGTACTTC	CASSFNRGFDEQYF
NA	TRBV5-1	TRBJ2-7	TRBD1	TGCGCCAGCAGCTTGGGGACAGGGGGCCTCGAGCAGTACTTC	CASSLGTGGLEQYF
few	TRBV5-1	TRBJ2-1	NA	TGCGCCAGCAGCTTGGATTTTGGGAATGAGCAGTTCTTC	CASSLDFGNEQFF
many	TRBV6-5	TRBJ2-3	NA	TGTGCCAGCAGTTACTCCTATGAAAGGGCCTGGCAGTATTTT	CASSYSYERAWQYF
few	TRBV4-2	TRBJ2-7	TRBD2	TGTGCCAGCAGCCAAGTGGAGCGGGAGTTGTCCTACGAGCAGTACTTC	CASSQVERELSYEQYF
few	TRBV5-1	TRBJ2-4	TRBD2	TGCGCCAGCAGCTTAATACCGGGACTAGACAAAAACATTCAGTACTTC	CASSLIPGLDKNIQYF
NA	TRBV6-1	TRBJ2-1	TRBD1	TGTGCCAGCAGTGCCGGGACAGCTTACAATGAGCAGTTCTTC	CASSAGTAYNEQFF
NA	TRBV29-1	TRBJ2-7	TRBD2	TGCAGCGTTGAAGTTGTATCCGGGACTAGTCCGAGGGAGCAGTACTTC	CSVEVVSGTSPREQYF
once	TRBV28	TRBJ2-7	TRBD2	TGTGCCAGCAGTTCGCCGGGACTAGCTACTGAGCAGTACTTC	CASSSPGLATEQYF
NA	TRBV5-1	TRBJ2-7	NA	TGCGCCAGCAGCCTCTCCTCCGGGACTGCTTCCTACGAGCAGTACTTC	CASSLSSGTASYEQYF
NA	TRBV14	TRBJ1-1	NA	TGTGCCAGCAGCCAATCCAGGACCACTGAAGTTTTCTTT	CASSQSRTTEVFF
many	TRBV5-1	TRBJ2-5	NA	TGCGCCAGCAGATCAATCTTAGGGGAGACCCAGTACTTC	CASRSILGETQYF
many	TRBV29-1	TRBJ2-7	NA	TGCAGCGTTGAAGATGCCGGGGAAGAACTCCACGAGCAGTACTTC	CSVEDAGEELHEQYF
many	TRBV7-9	TRBJ1-1	NA	TGTGCCAGCAGCTTACCAGGCACTGAAGCTTTCTTT	CASSLPGTEAFF
few	TRBV5-5	TRBJ1-4	TRBD1	TGTGCCAGCAGCCGCTGGGGACAGGGGAATGAAAAACTGTTTTTT	CASSRWGQGNEKLFF
NA	TRBV6-1	TRBJ2-7	TRBD1	TGTGCCAGCAGGGCCCCCGGGACAGGGTCTTACGAGCAGTACTTC	CASRAPGTGSYEQYF
many	TRBV18	TRBJ1-1	NA	TGTGCCAGCTCACCGTCAGGATACACTGAAGCTTTCTTT	CASSPSGYTEAFF
NA	TRBV20-1	TRBJ2-1	NA	TGCAGTGCTAGAGATCACGGGCGGGGCCTCTCCTACAATGAGCAGTTCTTC	CSARDHGRGLSYNEQFF
NA	TRBV12-3/TRBV12-4	TRBJ2-2	TRBD1	TGTGCCAGCAGTCGAGACAGGGAGTGGGACACCGGGGAGCTGTTTTTT	CASSRDREWDTGELFF
few	TRBV28	TRBJ2-7	TRBD2	TGTGCCAGCAGTCCTAGCGGGAAGAAAGACTACGAGCAGTACTTC	CASSPSGKKDYEQYF
NA	TRBV7-3	TRBJ2-1	TRBD2	TGTGCCAGCAGCCGCCATGGGCGGGGGGGCTCAAATGAGCAGTTCTTC	CASSRHGRGGSNEQFF